The subject of this entry is one TCR beta chain. This sample is drawn from a study of beta chain features in type 1 diabetes. What was sequenced were expressed TCRB transcripts, since all of the isolated RNA had been reverse transcribed. TCRdb's table, derived via immunoSEQ multiplex PCR, lists solely in-frame clones and lacks some. The table lists some 150,000 clones, 40% to 60% of them singletons. Germline V gene lookup returns CDR1 SQVTM and CDR2 ANQGSEA. J was trimmed by 5 bases and V by 6 bases; bases with no gene match: 14. CDR3 length equals 15 residues. The sequence was obtained from a young man in good health. The chain links TRBV29-1 to TRBJ2-3; 7 bases match TRBD1. What was sequenced was Tregs from blood. Here the CDR3 reads CSVRGQPILVDTQYF. The CDR3 coding sequence is TGCAGCGTCCGGGGACAGCCAATCCTAGTAGATACGCAGTATTTT.